Following are 2 T cell receptor beta chains from one sample sequenced in a study of blood T cell repertoires in COVID-19. Only in-frame clones appear in the TCRdb table, and some are missing; sequencing was by immunoSEQ multiplex PCR. The sample carries some 270,000 clones, about 89% recorded once. Material: PBMCs or T cells enriched from blood (not recorded which). Receptors were obtained from a woman between 40 and 55 years old who had recovered from COVID-19.

The V call is TRBV4-1, the J call TRBJ2-3, with D tentatively TRBD2 (6 bases). The germline V and J ends were trimmed by 4 bases and 6 bases, with 17 bases remaining between them. The CDR3 covers 15 residues. From germline, CDR1 is MGHRA and CDR2 YSYEKL. CDR3 protein: CASSLSDGGVDTQYF. CDR3 nucleotides: TGCGCCAGCAGCCTAAGTGACGGGGGAGTGGATACGCAGTATTTT.

J is TRBJ1-2 and V is TRBV9; perhaps TRBD1 as D (6 bases). Trimming cost V 4 bases and J 8 bases, with 12 bases left between them. Germline V lookup: CDR1 SGDLS, CDR2 YYNGEE. The CDR3 runs 12 residues. CDR3 in amino acids: CASSPEGEGYTF. DNA of the CDR3: TGTGCCAGCAGCCCAGAGGGGGAGGGCTACACCTTC.